This TCR beta chain emerged from a study of T cells after yellow fever vaccination. Study-level results: Most primary-vaccination clones reappeared after the booster (approximately 95% CD4, about 90% CD8). Researchers noted that a small share of clonotypes showed up in both CD4 and CD8 compartments. The secondary response was weaker, and its peak arrived faster, on day 5 versus 15.

To note about this clonotype: Antigen specificity is unknown.

Researchers made TCR cDNA using 5'RACE template switching, and this step added a universal primer site and UMIs. TCRdb analysed the 5' RACE reads with MiXCR anew, one entry per CDR3 protein. The repertoire includes around 500,000 distinct CDR3 sequences, around a fifth of them detected once, and about a sixth sits in the top ten. V lost 4 bases and J lost 1; bases outside the gene matches: 1. CDR3 length equals 14 residues. This specimen was PBMCs, taken 21 days after the first yellow fever vaccination. The receptor was derived from a man aged 18 to 30 who received the YFV17D yellow fever vaccine. This chain links TRBV12-3 or TRBV12-4 with TRBJ1-5, with TRBD1 matching 7 bases. The CDR3 region is CASSWGQSNQPQHF. CDR3 nucleotide sequence: TGTGCCAGCAGTTGGGGACAGAGCAATCAGCCCCAGCATTTT.